This is a list of T cell receptor beta chains from one sample in a study of blood T cell repertoires in COVID-19. TCRdb's copy holds only in-frame clones and misses some; the assay was immunoSEQ multiplex PCR. The sample lists over 450,000 clones; about 91% were seen once. The source material was peripheral blood. The receptor set was obtained from a man between 18 and 35 years old with COVID-19, enrolled during active disease. Each CDR3 is given with its conserved first and last residue. Fields, in order: V gene, D gene, J gene, CDR3 protein, CDR3 DNA. A D gene is named only where the DNA matches it firmly.

v_gene: TRBV5-1; d_gene: .; j_gene: TRBJ1-6; CDR3aa: CASSIGTTNSPLHF; CDR3nt: TGCGCCAGCAGCATCGGGACAACGAATTCACCCCTCCACTTT
v_gene: TRBV5-4; d_gene: TRBD1; j_gene: TRBJ1-2; CDR3aa: CASSSFRDRSGYTF; CDR3nt: TGTGCCAGCAGCTCCTTCCGGGACAGAAGCGGCTACACCTTC
v_gene: TRBV6-1; d_gene: TRBD2; j_gene: TRBJ2-7; CDR3aa: CASSESRASGGSYEQYF; CDR3nt: TGTGCCAGCAGTGAATCTCGGGCTAGCGGTGGCTCCTACGAGCAGTACTTC
v_gene: TRBV11-2; d_gene: .; j_gene: TRBJ2-2; CDR3aa: CASSSLATTGELFF; CDR3nt: TGTGCCAGCAGCTCACTAGCTACCACCGGGGAGCTGTTTTTT
v_gene: TRBV6-5; d_gene: TRBD1; j_gene: TRBJ1-6; CDR3aa: CASRGQGRGNSPLHF; CDR3nt: TGTGCCAGCAGAGGACAGGGTAGGGGTAATTCACCCCTCCACTTT
v_gene: TRBV12-5; d_gene: TRBD2; j_gene: TRBJ2-1; CDR3aa: CASGFRIAGGYEQFF; CDR3nt: TGTGCTAGTGGTTTCAGAATAGCGGGGGGATATGAGCAGTTCTTC
v_gene: TRBV5-1; d_gene: TRBD2; j_gene: TRBJ2-7; CDR3aa: CASSLIGATSGNHEQYF; CDR3nt: TGCGCCAGCAGCTTGATTGGCGCGACTAGCGGGAACCACGAGCAGTACTTC
v_gene: TRBV7-9; d_gene: .; j_gene: TRBJ1-2; CDR3aa: CASSLASRAGHGYTF; CDR3nt: TGTGCCAGCAGCTTAGCCTCCCGGGCGGGCCATGGCTACACCTTC
v_gene: TRBV5-1; d_gene: TRBD2; j_gene: TRBJ2-7; CDR3aa: CASSLVTSGGAGNVYEQYF; CDR3nt: TGCGCCAGCAGCTTGGTAACTAGCGGGGGGGCCGGGAATGTTTACGAGCAGTACTTC
v_gene: TRBV18; d_gene: .; j_gene: TRBJ1-5; CDR3aa: CASSPAGEPQHF; CDR3nt: TGTGCCAGCTCACCCGCCGGGGAGCCCCAGCATTTT